These 14 T cell receptor beta chains were sequenced from one sample in a study of blood T cell repertoires in COVID-19. Some clones are missing from TCRdb's copy, which holds only in-frame ones; the method was immunoSEQ multiplex PCR. Of around 340,000 clones listed, approximately 91% are singletons. The sequencing input was PBMCs or T cells enriched from blood (not recorded which). The source of these receptors is a woman aged 25-40 years who had been exposed to COVID-19.

The chain links TRBV11-2 to TRBJ1-1, with 8 bases fitting TRBD1. The CDR3 runs 14 residues. V lost 6 bases, J lost 6 bases, and 9 bases stayed unmatched. Germline V gene lookup returns CDR1 SGHAT and CDR2 FQNNGV. In DNA form, the CDR3 reads TGTGCCAGCAGGAACAGGGGGGTCGGTTCTGAAGCTTTCTTT. Translation: CASRNRGVGSEAFF.

The chain is built from TRBV19 and TRBJ2-5; TRBD1 agrees at 7 bases. The CDR3 contains 15 residues. Germline values: CDR1 LNHDA, CDR2 SQIVND (reference sequence). Germline trimming cut 8 bases from V and 5 bases from J; bases unmatched to any gene: 14. The CDR3 DNA sequence: TGTGCCAGTCGGGACAGCAAGTCGGCATATGAGACCCAGTACTTC. Its protein product is CASRDSKSAYETQYF.

The genes are TRBV11-2 and TRBJ1-1, with 7 bases that match TRBD1. The CDR3 contains 16 residues. Unmatched junction bases numbered 12, after V lost 0 bases and J lost 8 bases. Per germline, CDR1 SGHAT and CDR2 FQNNGV. For the CDR3, the DNA is TGTGCCAGCAGCTTAGATATAGACAGGGCGTCGACCGAAGCTTTCTTT. Protein: CASSLDIDRASTEAFF.

This rearrangement joins TRBV18 to TRBJ2-5, with 10 bases aligning to TRBD2. Germline CDR1 reads KGHSH; CDR2 reads LQKENI. This CDR3 region has 18 residues. The trim removed 3 bases at V and 9 bases at J, leaving 19 bases unmatched. The CDR3 DNA reads as TGTGCCAGCTCACCGACGGGGACTAGCGAGACCCGCCTAGGGTCCCAGTACTTC. Translated, it gives CASSPTGTSETRLGSQYF.

The V gene is TRBV27, the J gene TRBJ2-7; 7 bases match TRBD2. In germline, CDR1 is MNHEY, CDR2 SMNVEV (reference sequence). The ends lost 6 bases at V and 4 bases at J; junction bases unmatched: 6. The length of the CDR3 is 13 residues. In DNA, the CDR3 is TGTGCCAGCAGCCCGGGGGGTGTTTACGAGCAGTACTTC. Its translation: CASSPGGVYEQYF.

This clone was picked up one time. This CDR3 reads CASSPGSYQPQHF. Here the CDR3 DNA reads TGTGCCAGCTCACCGGGCAGTTATCAGCCCCAGCATTTT. The chain is built from TRBV18 and TRBJ1-5; D unresolved. The CDR3 has 13 amino acids. Deletions cut 3 bases from V and 5 bases from J, with 8 bases between. Per the germline V gene, CDR1 is KGHSH and CDR2 is LQKENI.

This chain joins TRBV6-5 and TRBJ1-1, with 7 bases lining up with TRBD1. CDR1 is MNHEY and CDR2 is SVGAGI in the germline V gene. V trimming: 6 bases; J trimming: 2 bases; junction bases outside the gene matches: 9. This CDR3 has 15 amino acids. This chain's CDR3 is CASSKTGAPNTEAFF. The CDR3 DNA reads as TGTGCCAGCAGCAAAACAGGGGCCCCAAACACTGAAGCTTTCTTT.

This chain joins TRBV3-1 (or the pseudogene TRBV3-2) and TRBJ2-7, with TRBD1 matching 7 bases. This CDR3 comprises 14 residues. The trim removed 6 bases at V and 1 base at J, leaving 6 bases unmatched. The germline CDR1 and CDR2 sequences are LGHDT and YNNKEL (reference sequence). This CDR3 reads CASRQGHFSYEQYF. The CDR3 coding sequence is TGTGCCAGCAGACAGGGGCATTTTTCCTACGAGCAGTACTTC.

V gene TRBV14 combines with J gene TRBJ2-3, with 14 bases that match TRBD2. The V gene end was trimmed by 2 bases and the J gene end by 0 bases; junction bases not matched to a gene: 7. The CDR3 has 19 residues. Germline-derived CDR1 and CDR2 are SGHDN and FVKESK. The CDR3 region is CASSQPRGLAGASTDTQYF. CDR3 nucleotide sequence: TGTGCCAGCAGCCAACCTAGGGGACTAGCGGGAGCTAGCACAGATACGCAGTATTTT. Drawing the rest from reference TRBV14 and TRBJ2-3, the complete variable domain is EAGVTQFPSHSVIEKGQTVTLRCDPISGHDNLYWYRRVMGKEIKFLLHFVKESKQDESGMPNNRFLAERTGGTYSTLKVQPAELEDSGVYFCASSQPRGLAGASTDTQYFGPGTRLTVL.

The V call is TRBV7-6, the J call TRBJ2-3, with D possibly being TRBD2 (5 bases). This CDR3 contains 16 residues. The germline V and J ends were trimmed by 2 bases and 0 bases, with 12 bases remaining between them. The germline V gene encodes CDR1 SGHVS and CDR2 FNYEAQ. Here the CDR3 DNA reads TGTGCCAGCAGCTTAATGGGCGGGTCCAGCACAGATACGCAGTATTTT. Protein sequence: CASSLMGGSSTDTQYF.

A few counts support this clone. Other DNA sequences in this specimen translate into the identical CDR3. This chain uses TRBV29-1 with TRBJ2-7; 7 bases are shared with TRBD1. The ends lost 1 base at V and 2 bases at J; junction bases unmatched: 2. The CDR3 length is 13 residues. Per the germline V gene, CDR1 is SQVTM and CDR2 is ANQGSEA. Here the CDR3 DNA reads TGCAGCGTTGAAGGAACAGGGGCCTACGAGCAGTACTTC. Amino acid sequence: CSVEGTGAYEQYF.

This clone showed up just once. As DNA, the CDR3 is TGTGCCACCAGTGACGCCTCAGGGACCCAGTACTTC. Amino acid sequence: CATSDASGTQYF. The chain is built from TRBV24-1 and TRBJ2-5; no clear D. CDR3 size: 12 residues. CDR1 and CDR2 (germline): KGHDR, SFDVKD. Trimming removed 4 bases from V and 7 bases from J, with 9 bases in between.

This clone was seen only a few times. The V call is TRBV3-1 (or the pseudogene TRBV3-2), the J call TRBJ1-1; tentative D call: TRBD1 (5 bases). The CDR3 is 13 amino acids. Trimming shortened V by 2 bases and J by 4 bases, and 8 bases separated the two germline ends. CDR1 and CDR2 (germline): LGHDT, YNNKEL (reference sequence). CDR3: CASSQWQGTEAFF. The CDR3 coding sequence is TGTGCCAGCAGCCAATGGCAGGGCACTGAAGCTTTCTTT.

The chain has TRBV27 and TRBJ2-7, with D possibly being TRBD2 (7 bases). The V gene's germline CDR1 is MNHEY and CDR2 SMNVEV (reference sequence). The CDR3 totals 18 residues. Trimming took off 6 bases at V and 5 bases at J, with 29 bases between the two ends. The DNA for the CDR3 is TGTGCCAGCAGCACTACATCCGTTGGGGGGGGCGCATTCGACGAGCAGTACTTC. It yields the protein CASSTTSVGGGAFDEQYF.